The T cell receptor (beta chain) described here comes from a study of CD8+ T cells in alopecia areata. Study-wide results and caveats: Especially in alopecia totalis/universalis, lesional scalp showed greater clonality than normal scalp did. Patients showed less clear TCR sequence sharing than mice, possibly partly because of HLA diversity.

RNA was extracted and reverse transcribed into cDNA as the sequencing template. The table came from immunoSEQ multiplex PCR; TCRdb's copy has only in-frame clones and leaves some out. The data show under 150,000 clones, roughly 60% seen once. The germline V gene has CDR1 SQVTM and CDR2 ANQGSEA. The CDR3 spans 13 residues. With 6 bases clipped from V and 4 bases from J, the junction kept 6 bases outside the gene matches. This clone has just a few counts. Antigen: not known. The sequencing input was CD8+ T cells sorted from blood. The chain uses TRBV29-1 and TRBJ1-1; TRBD1 matches at 9 bases. This TCR was recovered from a human donor in good health. In DNA form, the CDR3 reads TGCAGCGTGGGGGGACAGGGAGGCACTGAAGCTTTCTTT. This gives the protein CSVGGQGGTEAFF.